The 23 T cell receptor beta chains listed next were all sequenced from one sample in a study of T cell repertoires in cytomegalovirus infection. TCRdb re-analysed the reads in MiXCR, keeping a single row per CDR3 protein. Among a few hundred thousand distinct CDR3 sequences listed, 15% to 20% were seen once. Sequencing was performed on PBMCs. The receptor set was obtained from a human donor in good health (CMV status not recorded). Some clones in this sample may be carry-over from other donors' samples.

The V gene is TRBV25-1, the J gene TRBJ1-3; D unclear. The germline V gene encodes CDR1 MGHDK and CDR2 SYGVNS. V was shortened by 5 bases and J by 4 bases, with 9 bases between the two germline ends. CDR3 length: 13 residues. CDR3 coding DNA: TGTGCCAGCAGTCAGGACGGAGGAAACACCATATATTTT. It specifies CASSQDGGNTIYF.

The rearrangement joins TRBV6-1 to TRBJ2-2, with D perhaps being TRBD1 or TRBD2 (6 bases each). From germline, CDR1 is MNHNS and CDR2 SASEGT. The ends were cut back, 8 bases at V and 5 bases at J, with 15 bases in the middle. The CDR3 runs 14 residues. CDR3: CASDEGEETGELFF. The CDR3 DNA reads TGTGCCAGCGATGAGGGGGAGGAGACCGGGGAGCTGTTTTTT.

By share, this clonotype counts as medium-sized. V usage is TRBV7-2 and J usage is TRBJ2-7; tentatively, D is TRBD1 (6 bases). The germline V gene has CDR1 SGHTA and CDR2 FQGNSA. There are 14 residues in the CDR3. V lost 2 bases, J lost 4 bases, and 12 bases lay in between. CDR3 loop: CASSLHGGGYEQYF. Written as DNA, the CDR3 is TGTGCCAGCAGCTTACATGGGGGCGGGTACGAGCAGTACTTC.

The rearrangement links TRBV3-1 to TRBJ2-2; D possibly corresponds to TRBD2 (6 bases). This CDR3 is built from 14 residues. Germline-derived CDR1 and CDR2 are LGHDT and YNNKEL (reference sequence). The ends were cut back, 1 base at V and 7 bases at J, with 10 bases in the middle. CDR3 bases: TGTGCCAGCAGCCAAGGCGGGGCTGTCGGGGAGCTGTTTTTT. Protein product: CASSQGGAVGELFF.

The chain couples TRBV9 to TRBJ1-6, with 9 nucleotides matching TRBD1. The V segment lost 3 bases and the J segment 10 bases; nucleotides outside the gene matches: 5. The germline V gene encodes CDR1 SGDLS and CDR2 YYNGEE. The CDR3 length is 14 residues. For the CDR3, the DNA is TGTGCCAGCAGCGCCCGGGACAGGGAATCACCCCTCCACTTT. Its translation is CASSARDRESPLHF. The entire variable domain, with the rest obtained from reference TRBV9 and TRBJ1-6, is as follows: DSGVTQTPKHLITATGQRVTLRCSPRSGDLSVYWYQQSLDQGLQFLIQYYNGEERAKGNILERFSAQQFPDLHSELNLSSLELGDSALYFCASSARDRESPLHFGNGTRLTVT.

This clonotype was seen only a few times. J is TRBJ2-5 and V is TRBV7-2; D gene uncertain. The length of the CDR3 is 12 residues. The germline V gene encodes CDR1 SGHTA and CDR2 FQGNSA. Trimming stripped 1 base from V and 7 bases from J, with 7 bases between. This chain's CDR3 is CASSLDLGTQYF. The CDR3 DNA reads as TGTGCCAGCAGCTTAGACCTCGGGACCCAGTACTTC.

J is TRBJ2-1 and V is TRBV12-3 or TRBV12-4; a weak D match, TRBD2 (5 bases). The CDR3 spans 12 residues. The V gene lost 3 bases and the J gene lost 9 bases, with 9 bases spanning the gap. CDR3: CASSFVAGEQFF. The CDR3, as DNA: TGTGCCAGCAGTTTCGTGGCGGGTGAGCAGTTCTTC.

This clonotype was picked up many times. The V call is TRBV7-2, the J call TRBJ1-1, with D uncertain. Germline values: CDR1 SGHTA, CDR2 FQGNSA. With 4 bases removed from V and 1 base from J, the gap between germline ends came to 4 bases. The CDR3 consists of 12 residues. The CDR3, as DNA: TGTGCCAGCAGCTCGCAGAACACTGAAGCTTTCTTT. The encoded protein is CASSSQNTEAFF.

The chain recombines TRBV7-2 with TRBJ2-3; no clear D. V lost 3 bases and J 4 bases, leaving 8 bases between the germline ends. Germline V gene lookup returns CDR1 SGHTA and CDR2 FQGNSA. The CDR3 runs to 13 residues. Here the CDR3 reads CASSFANPDTQYF. DNA of the CDR3: TGTGCCAGCAGCTTCGCAAATCCAGATACGCAGTATTTT.

The rearrangement links TRBV6-1 to TRBJ2-7; 9 bases fit TRBD1. Trimming took 6 bases from V and 5 from J; bases not matched to a gene: 5. Germline loops: CDR1 MNHNS, CDR2 SASEGT. The length of the CDR3 is 13 residues. The CDR3 sequence is CASRDRGSNEQYF. In DNA form, the CDR3 reads TGTGCCAGCAGGGACAGGGGTTCCAACGAGCAGTACTTC.

In its sample, this clonotype was seen a few times. The chain joins TRBV20-1 to TRBJ1-4; perhaps TRBD1 as D (5 bases). V lost 3 bases, J lost 5 bases, and 13 bases lay in between. From germline, CDR1 is DFQATT and CDR2 SNEGSKA (reference sequence). This CDR3 region has 14 residues. The CDR3 is CSASSGALNEKLFF. DNA of the CDR3: TGCAGTGCTAGTTCCGGGGCCTTAAATGAAAAACTGTTTTTT.

The V gene is TRBV19, the J gene TRBJ2-5; D is perhaps TRBD1 or TRBD2 (5 bases each). The CDR3 extends over 14 amino acids. The germline V gene encodes CDR1 LNHDA and CDR2 SQIVND (reference sequence). Deletions cut 5 bases from V and 4 bases from J, with 14 bases between. Here the CDR3 reads CASSPDRGTETQYF. The DNA of the CDR3 is TGTGCCAGTAGTCCTGACAGAGGGACAGAGACCCAGTACTTC.

This clonotype was seen many times. The chain combines TRBV7-2 with TRBJ2-1; 7 positions match TRBD2. This CDR3 spans 16 amino acids. CDR1 and CDR2 (germline): SGHTA, FQGNSA. With 1 base clipped from V and 4 bases from J, the junction kept 7 bases outside the gene matches. The CDR3 loop reads CASSLEGSGGYNEQFF. For the CDR3, the DNA is TGTGCCAGCAGCTTAGAGGGTTCGGGGGGTTACAATGAGCAGTTCTTC.

The chain joins TRBV7-9 to TRBJ2-3; D gene ambiguous. The CDR3 has 13 amino acids. Germline values: CDR1 SEHNR, CDR2 FQNEAQ (reference sequence). With 2 bases removed from V and 5 bases from J, the gap between germline ends came to 8 bases. CDR3 protein: CASSLTVGDTQYF. CDR3 DNA: TGTGCCAGCAGCTTAACGGTGGGAGATACGCAGTATTTT. Full variable domain (missing parts from reference TRBV7-9 and TRBJ2-3): DTGVSQNPRHKITKRGQNVTFRCDPISEHNRLYWYRQTLGQGPEFLTYFQNEAQLEKSRLLSDRFSAERPKGSFSTLEIQRTEQGDSAMYLCASSLTVGDTQYFGPGTRLTVL.

This clonotype was seen at least ten times. This rearrangement joins TRBV12-3 or TRBV12-4 to TRBJ2-3; tentatively, D is TRBD2 (6 bases). This CDR3 spans 17 amino acids. V was clipped by 1 base and J by 8 bases, with 22 bases between them. The CDR3 region is CASSLGGGGTTRGTQYF. The CDR3 DNA sequence: TGTGCCAGCAGTTTAGGTGGAGGCGGGACGACGCGAGGTACGCAGTATTTT.

This clonotype was seen ten or more times. The J gene is TRBJ2-3, the V gene TRBV7-2; maybe TRBD1 (5 bases). Germline V gene sequence: CDR1 SGHTA, CDR2 FQGNSA. CDR3 length: 15 residues. Trimming pared 5 bases from V and 0 bases from J, leaving 12 bases between. CDR3 in amino acids: CASSPQGTSTDTQYF. The CDR3 coding sequence is TGTGCCAGCAGCCCGCAGGGTACTAGCACAGATACGCAGTATTTT.

This clonotype has at least ten counts. The rearrangement joins TRBV7-9 to TRBJ1-6; D possibly corresponds to TRBD1 (5 bases). Germline V lookup: CDR1 SEHNR, CDR2 FQNEAQ (reference sequence). The CDR3 totals 16 residues. V was shortened by 7 bases and J by 7 bases, with 20 bases between the two germline ends. The CDR3 protein is CASNLHEGIKNSPLHF. CDR3 bases: TGTGCCAGCAACCTTCACGAGGGGATAAAGAATTCACCCCTCCACTTT. The whole variable domain, filled in from reference TRBV7-9 and TRBJ1-6, reads DTGVSQNPRHKITKRGQNVTFRCDPISEHNRLYWYRQTLGQGPEFLTYFQNEAQLEKSRLLSDRFSAERPKGSFSTLEIQRTEQGDSAMYLCASNLHEGIKNSPLHFGNGTRLTVT.

This sequence joins TRBV5-1 and TRBJ2-1; 10 bases line up with TRBD2. Germline V CDR1 and CDR2: SGHRS, YFSETQ. The trim removed 4 bases at V and 0 bases at J, leaving 10 bases unmatched. The CDR3 has 18 residues. The CDR3 protein is CASSRSGGPSSSYNEQFF. The DNA for the CDR3 is TGCGCCAGCAGCCGTAGCGGGGGGCCTTCGAGCTCCTACAATGAGCAGTTCTTC.

The chain carries TRBV20-1 and TRBJ2-7; 11 nucleotides agree with TRBD1. Germline lookup yields CDR1 DFQATT and CDR2 SNEGSKA (reference sequence). V shed 5 bases and J 3 bases; nucleotides not matched to a gene: 9. The CDR3 contains 15 residues. The CDR3 loop is CSAYTPGQGGYEQYF. The CDR3 coding sequence is TGCAGTGCTTATACTCCGGGACAGGGGGGCTACGAGCAGTACTTC.

This clonotype was observed at least ten times. This chain connects TRBV10-3 to TRBJ2-3; possibly TRBD1 for D (6 bases). This CDR3 is built from 14 residues. The V end lost 3 bases, the J end lost 6 bases, and 13 bases lay between the germline ends. In germline, CDR1 is ENHRY, CDR2 SYGVKD. The CDR3 sequence is CAISEGGLSDTQYF. The CDR3 coding sequence is TGTGCCATCAGTGAAGGGGGATTGTCCGATACGCAGTATTTT.

This clonotype was found many times. The chain carries TRBV20-1 and TRBJ2-5, with 15 bases matching TRBD2. Germline V CDR1 and CDR2: DFQATT, SNEGSKA (reference sequence). Unmatched junction bases numbered 15, after V lost 5 bases and J lost 2 bases. The CDR3 consists of 19 residues. CDR3 DNA sequence: TGCAGTGCTCGCTCCGGGACTAGCGGGGGGAACCGGGGACAAGAGACCCAGTACTTC. Translation gives CSARSGTSGGNRGQETQYF.

This clonotype was counted ten times or more. The chain has TRBV7-2 and TRBJ2-1, with TRBD2 matching 8 bases. Germline V gives CDR1 SGHTA, CDR2 FQGNSA. The V and J ends lost 3 bases and 4 bases, in that order; junction bases with no gene match: 8. This CDR3 comprises 16 residues. CDR3 in amino acids: CASSLARGGGYNEQFF. CDR3 nucleotide sequence: TGTGCCAGCAGCTTGGCCCGGGGGGGCGGTTACAATGAGCAGTTCTTC.

J is TRBJ2-2 and V is TRBV10-3, with TRBD1 identical over 12 bases. The CDR3 has 19 residues. Unmatched junction bases numbered 15, after V lost 3 bases and J lost 7 bases. Germline V gene data show CDR1 as ENHRY and CDR2 as SYGVKD. DNA of the CDR3: TGTGCCATCAGTGACTTGGGGGGGACAGGGGGCAGGTACGGCGGGGAGCTGTTTTTT. Protein: CAISDLGGTGGRYGGELFF.